A single sample gave rise to the 17 T cell receptor beta chains below, sequenced in a study of human T cells and chemical hapten exposure. MiXCR was run by TCRdb on the RACE reads, yielding one entry per CDR3 protein. Of some 59,000 distinct CDR3 sequences in the sample, 11% were seen once. Time point defined: pre-sensitization, week 0. Regarding treatment: therapeutic diphenylcyclopropenone sensitization with weekly scalp DPC. This material consisted of whole blood, taken in connection with sensitization to the hapten diphenylcyclopropenone (DPC). These receptor sequences come from a woman between 40 and 50 years old with alopecia areata. Some clones in this sample may be carry-over from other donors' samples.

This clonotype was seen at least ten times. The chain joins TRBV7-2 to TRBJ1-5; no definite D call. Trimming pared 2 bases from V and 3 bases from J, leaving 8 bases between. CDR1 is SGHTA and CDR2 is FQGNSA in the germline V gene. The CDR3 length is 14 residues. CDR3 bases: TGTGCCAGCAGCTTAACTGGACCCAATCAGCCCCAGCATTTT. This encodes CASSLTGPNQPQHF.

This clonotype was seen many times. This rearrangement joins TRBV3-1 to TRBJ1-5, with D uncertain. Germline V gene data show CDR1 as LGHDT and CDR2 as YNNKEL (reference sequence). Trimming left V 4 bases short and J 0 bases short, with 7 bases between. This CDR3 has 14 residues. The CDR3 loop reads CASSRTDSNQPQHF. CDR3 bases: TGTGCCAGCAGCCGGACGGATAGCAATCAGCCCCAGCATTTT.

This clonotype was seen only a few times. The chain carries TRBV20-1 and TRBJ1-1; D remains unclear. V shed 6 bases and J shed 6 bases, with 23 bases lying between them. This CDR3 comprises 15 residues. In germline, CDR1 is DFQATT, CDR2 SNEGSKA (reference sequence). In nucleotides, the CDR3 is TGCAGTGCCCTGAGGTTGGAAGGGAACTCCCCTGAAGCTTTCTTT. The encoded protein is CSALRLEGNSPEAFF.

This clonotype was picked up a small number of times. The chain has TRBV29-1 and TRBJ2-3, with 9 bases that match TRBD1. Germline V CDR1 and CDR2: SQVTM, ANQGSEA. The CDR3 runs 14 residues. The J segment lost 2 bases and the V segment lost 3 bases, leaving 3 bases of the junction unmatched. DNA of the CDR3: TGCAGCGTTGAGGGACAGGGTCTCACAGATACGCAGTATTTT. Its protein product is CSVEGQGLTDTQYF.

This clonotype was seen more than once but under ten times. The chain is built from TRBV7-2 and TRBJ2-3; no definite D call. CDR3 length equals 14 residues. Per the germline V gene, CDR1 is SGHTA and CDR2 is FQGNSA. Deletions cut 4 bases from V and 0 bases from J, with 8 bases between. CDR3 nucleotides: TGTGCCAGCAGCTCTACCCCCAGCACAGATACGCAGTATTTT. Translation: CASSSTPSTDTQYF.

This clonotype was recorded a few times. This chain links TRBV7-2 with TRBJ1-3; D remains unclear. Deletions cut 1 base from V and 4 bases from J, with 11 bases between. CDR3 size: 15 residues. The germline CDR1 and CDR2 sequences are SGHTA and FQGNSA. The CDR3 protein is CASSLGGRGGNTIYF. CDR3 bases: TGTGCCAGCAGCTTAGGGGGTCGAGGAGGAAACACCATATATTTT.

This clonotype was counted many times. The gene calls are TRBV7-9 and TRBJ1-3, with 11 positions matching TRBD1. This CDR3 has 18 residues. The V and J ends lost 2 bases and 4 bases, in that order; junction bases with no gene match: 10. CDR1 SEHNR and CDR2 FQNEAQ come from the germline V gene (reference sequence). The CDR3 coding sequence is TGTGCCAGCAGCTTAAGGGCCGGACAGGGGGCGCGCGGAAACACCATATATTTT. Protein sequence: CASSLRAGQGARGNTIYF.

This clonotype was counted many times. The J gene is TRBJ1-1, the V gene TRBV7-9; D is ambiguous. V lost 1 base, J lost 4 bases, and 7 bases lay in between. The CDR3 runs to 13 residues. Per germline, CDR1 SEHNR and CDR2 FQNEAQ (reference sequence). In DNA form, the CDR3 reads TGTGCCAGCAGCTTAGTGAGCGTCACTGAAGCTTTCTTT. Its translation: CASSLVSVTEAFF.

This clonotype turned up a few times. This chain joins TRBV2 and TRBJ2-1, with 10 bases identical to TRBD2. The CDR3 has 15 residues. The V gene end was trimmed by 4 bases and the J gene end by 6 bases; junction bases not matched to a gene: 6. From germline, CDR1 is SNHLY and CDR2 FYNNEI. CDR3 region: CASSVGAGGRNEQFF. The DNA for the CDR3 is TGTGCCAGCAGTGTGGGAGCGGGGGGGCGCAATGAGCAGTTCTTC.

The sample holds many counts of this clonotype. This chain connects TRBV7-8 to TRBJ2-5; D is unresolved. The CDR3 covers 14 residues. Germline V CDR1 and CDR2: SGHVS, FQNEAQ. V was clipped by 1 base and J by 2 bases, with 8 bases between them. DNA for the CDR3: TGTGCCAGCAGCTTAGGCACACAGCAAGAGACCCAGTACTTC. Translating it yields CASSLGTQQETQYF.

This clonotype was counted only a few times. This sequence joins TRBV7-2 and TRBJ2-7; 10 positions match TRBD2. V shed 5 bases and J 6 bases; nucleotides not matched to a gene: 10. The CDR3 has 15 residues. Germline CDR1 SGHTA, CDR2 FQGNSA. Here the CDR3 reads CASSQTLAGAFEQYF. The CDR3 bases are TGTGCCAGCAGCCAGACTCTAGCGGGAGCGTTCGAGCAGTACTTC.

J is TRBJ2-3 and V is TRBV20-1, with D hard to call. CDR3 length: 13 residues. Per germline, CDR1 DFQATT and CDR2 SNEGSKA (reference sequence). V was cut by 2 bases and J by 2 bases, with 8 bases left in between. The CDR3 region has the DNA TGCAGTGCTAGACCCTCACTCACAGATACGCAGTATTTT. Protein: CSARPSLTDTQYF.

This clonotype was found many times. J is TRBJ1-4 and V is TRBV6-5; 7 bases map to TRBD1. CDR3 length: 15 amino acids. V gave up 5 bases and J gave up 2 bases; unmatched junction bases: 5. The germline V gene has CDR1 MNHEY and CDR2 SVGAGI. The CDR3 nucleotides are TGTGCCAGCAGTAAACAGGGGCCGACTAATGAAAAACTGTTTTTT. Amino acids: CASSKQGPTNEKLFF.

Notes on this clonotype: One end of the junction is discordant with germline, which a read error may explain. V and J are TRBV13 and TRBJ1-2, with 10 bases matching TRBD1. The V gene's germline CDR1 is PRHDT and CDR2 FYEKMQ (reference sequence). The CDR3 loop spans 16 amino acids. CDR3 region: CASSRGTGESGYGCTF. CDR3 DNA: TGTGCCAGCAGCCGCGGGACAGGGGAATCTGGCTATGGCTGCACCTTC.

This clonotype was picked up a small number of times. The chain recombines TRBV24-1 with TRBJ2-1; unclear D gene. V shed 2 bases and J shed 5 bases, with 12 bases lying between them. From germline, CDR1 is KGHDR and CDR2 SFDVKD. The CDR3 is made up of 15 amino acids. The CDR3 DNA follows: TGTGCCACCAGTGATTCCCGGCAAACCAACAATGAGCAGTTCTTC. Its protein product is CATSDSRQTNNEQFF.

The chain employs TRBV7-2 and TRBJ2-5; weak D call: TRBD2 (6 bases). Germline assignment: CDR1 SGHTA and CDR2 FQGNSA. Trimming removed 7 bases from V and 5 bases from J, with 17 bases in between. The CDR3 runs 14 residues. In DNA, the CDR3 is TGTGCCAGCACCAGCCAGGGACTGGGGGAGACCCAGTACTTC. Its translation is CASTSQGLGETQYF. Full variable domain (remainder filled in from reference TRBV7-2 and TRBJ2-5): GAGVSQSPSNKVTEKGKDVELRCDPISGHTALYWYRQSLGQGLEFLIYFQGNSAPDKSGLPSDRFSAERTGGSVSTLTIQRTQQEDSAVYLCASTSQGLGETQYFGPGTRLLVL.

The gene calls are TRBV27 and TRBJ2-2; 7 bases fit TRBD1. J lost 7 bases, V lost 3 bases, and 5 bases had no gene match. The CDR3 sequence is 14 residues long. The germline CDR1 and CDR2 sequences are MNHEY and SMNVEV (reference sequence). The CDR3 DNA reads TGTGCCAGCAGTTTCGACAGGGAGATCGGGGAGCTGTTTTTT. Its protein is CASSFDREIGELFF.